This TCR beta chain was sequenced during a study of PD-L1 blockade in urothelial cancer. Study summary: Patients started atezolizumab around 2014, 1,200 mg intravenously every 3 weeks. Analyzed time points were 3 weeks (second dose) and 6 weeks after therapy began.

The repertoire was sequenced with immunoSEQ multiplex PCR; TCRdb's copy has only in-frame clones and lacks some. The sample records tens of thousands of clones, 89% being singletons. The time point denotes: pretreatment peripheral blood. The material sequenced was PBMCs, taken around atezolizumab (anti-PD-L1) treatment. The origin of this receptor is a woman of 80 years or more with urothelial cancer.

CDR3 bases: TGTGCCAGCAGTTTTGACGCGGGCAGTCGGCAGTTCTTC. Its translation: CASSFDAGSRQFF. The chain links TRBV27 to TRBJ2-1; maybe TRBD2 (5 bases). The CDR3 extends over 13 amino acids. V dropped 3 bases and J dropped 12 bases, with 15 bases sitting between them. Germline V gives CDR1 MNHEY, CDR2 SMNVEV (reference sequence).